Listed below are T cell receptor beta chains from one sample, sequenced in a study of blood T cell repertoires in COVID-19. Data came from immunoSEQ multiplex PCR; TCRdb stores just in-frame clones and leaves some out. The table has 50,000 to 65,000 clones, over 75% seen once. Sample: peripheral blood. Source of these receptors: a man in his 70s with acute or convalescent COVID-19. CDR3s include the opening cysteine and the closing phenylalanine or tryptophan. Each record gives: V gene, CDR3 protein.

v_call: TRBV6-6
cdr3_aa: CASSDRDTLYGYTF

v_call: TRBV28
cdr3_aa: CASSWGVQPQHF

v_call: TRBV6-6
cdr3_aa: CASSYSTGSNQPQHF

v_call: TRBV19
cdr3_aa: CASSSGQGNTEAFF

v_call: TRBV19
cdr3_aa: CASSPGQGAYEQYF

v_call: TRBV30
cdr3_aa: CAWSRPQAYGYTF

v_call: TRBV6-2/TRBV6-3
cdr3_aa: CASSYDPGQGALLGNEQFF

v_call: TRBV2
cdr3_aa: CASSVRESNQPQHF

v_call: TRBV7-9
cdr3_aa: CASSYRLAGGPGEQFF

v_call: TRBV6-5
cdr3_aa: CASRKGTVEQYF

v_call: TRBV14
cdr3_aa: CASSHWTGVSTGELFF

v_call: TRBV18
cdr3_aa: CASSPVEFSYGYTF

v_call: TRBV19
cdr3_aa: CASSGDRGLRGELFF

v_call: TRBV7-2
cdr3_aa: CASSADAGVGEAFF

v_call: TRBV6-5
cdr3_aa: CASRDTGKDTQYF

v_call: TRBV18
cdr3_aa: CASSPGRGPTNEKLFF

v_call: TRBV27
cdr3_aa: CASTLDSYTEAFF

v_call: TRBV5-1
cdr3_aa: CASSLGQGTGEQFF

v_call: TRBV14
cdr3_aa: CASSPWTGLSTGELFF

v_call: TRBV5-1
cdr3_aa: CASSGGRFTDTQYF

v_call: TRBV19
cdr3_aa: CASRQTNLVDRDGRSNQPQHF

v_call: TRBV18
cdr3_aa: CASSQRGTGNTEAFF

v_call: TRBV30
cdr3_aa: CAWSVGGPDNSPLHF

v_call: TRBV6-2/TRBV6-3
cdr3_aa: CASSDRVWDQPQHF

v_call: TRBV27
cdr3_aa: CASSLPGDGYEQYF

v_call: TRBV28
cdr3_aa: CASSSGGAYYEQYF

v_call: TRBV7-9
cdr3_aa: CASSLSGPPEAFF

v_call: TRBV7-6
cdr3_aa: CASSGSWGQGIGELFF

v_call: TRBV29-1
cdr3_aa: CSVTGGKGFDSPLHF

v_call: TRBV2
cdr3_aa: CASSPNAGVAYDQPQHF

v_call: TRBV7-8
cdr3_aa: CASSLGGQPNQPQHF

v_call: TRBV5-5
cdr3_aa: CASSLTLRGPVEQYF

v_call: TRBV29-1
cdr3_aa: CSVEGGTGSNGYTF

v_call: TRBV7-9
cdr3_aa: CASSLAPSGEIYEQYF

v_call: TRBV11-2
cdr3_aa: CASSLVRGGPYNEQFF

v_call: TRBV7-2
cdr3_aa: CASSAYWDTQYF

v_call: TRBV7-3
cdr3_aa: CASSQQAGDTEAFF

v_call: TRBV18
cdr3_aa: CASSPGQENQPQHF

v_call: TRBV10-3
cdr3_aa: CAISDVAGGVSPYGYTF

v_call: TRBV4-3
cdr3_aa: CASSQDRAYEQYF

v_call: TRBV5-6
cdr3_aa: CASSFAGVQSYNEQFF

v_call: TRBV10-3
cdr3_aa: CAISEDKAYEQYF

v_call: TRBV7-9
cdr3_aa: CASSLGTAVGTDTQYF

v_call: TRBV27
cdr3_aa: CASSLGLAAQETQYF

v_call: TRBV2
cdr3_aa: CASSERWRLNTEAFF

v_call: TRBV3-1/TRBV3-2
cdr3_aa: CASSKGTGGAHYGYTF

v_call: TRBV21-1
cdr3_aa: CASSPHGTGGSWGTEAFF